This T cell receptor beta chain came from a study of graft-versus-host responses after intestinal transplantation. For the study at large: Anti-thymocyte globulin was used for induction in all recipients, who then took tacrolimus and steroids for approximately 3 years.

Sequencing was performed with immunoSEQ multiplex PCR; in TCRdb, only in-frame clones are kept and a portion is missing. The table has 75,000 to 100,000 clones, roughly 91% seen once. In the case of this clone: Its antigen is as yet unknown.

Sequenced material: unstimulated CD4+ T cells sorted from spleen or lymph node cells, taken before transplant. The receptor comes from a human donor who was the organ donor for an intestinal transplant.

For the CDR3, the DNA is TGTGCCAGCAGCGGGGGGCCTAGCGGTCAAGAGACCCAGTACTTC. It specifies CASSGGPSGQETQYF. V and J are TRBV5-4 and TRBJ2-5; weak D call: TRBD2 (7 bases). This CDR3 has 15 amino acids. Germline-derived CDR1 and CDR2 are SGHNT and YYREEE (reference sequence). Trimming left V 4 bases short and J 2 bases short, with 15 bases between.